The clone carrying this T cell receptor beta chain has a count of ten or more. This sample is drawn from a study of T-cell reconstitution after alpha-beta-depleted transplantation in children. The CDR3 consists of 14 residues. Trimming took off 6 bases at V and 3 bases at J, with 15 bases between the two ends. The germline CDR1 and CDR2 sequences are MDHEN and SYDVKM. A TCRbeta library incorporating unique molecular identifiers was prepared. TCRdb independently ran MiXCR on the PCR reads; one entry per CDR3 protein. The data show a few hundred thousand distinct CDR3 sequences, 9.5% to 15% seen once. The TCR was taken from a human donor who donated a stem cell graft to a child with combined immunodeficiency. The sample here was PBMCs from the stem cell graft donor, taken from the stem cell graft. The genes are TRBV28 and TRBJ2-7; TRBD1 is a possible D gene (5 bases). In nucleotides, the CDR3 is TGTGCCAGCAGGTTTGACCAGGGATACTACGAGCAGTACTTC. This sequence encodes CASRFDQGYYEQYF.